One and the same sample provided the 20 T cell receptor beta chains below, sequenced in a study of glioma-infiltrating T cells. Amplification of TCR alpha and beta CDR3 regions from RNA used iRepertoire nested multiplex PCR. TCRdb re-derived calls from the multiplex PCR reads in MiXCR, one entry per CDR3 protein. This sample carries about 2,500 distinct CDR3 sequences, 60% to 75% of them seen once, and the ten largest clones take around 30%. The sequenced sample consisted of glioma tissue, nonneoplastic brain tissue, or PBMCs (not recorded which). These receptors came from a human donor with low-grade glioma or glioblastoma, undergoing nonglioma brain surgery, or in good health (not recorded which).

By proportion, this clonotype is large (0.1 to 1%). The chain carries TRBV20-1 and TRBJ1-3; D gene ambiguous. Germline V gives CDR1 DFQATT, CDR2 SNEGSKA (reference sequence). V was clipped by 0 bases and J by 9 bases, with 18 bases between them. The CDR3 consists of 15 residues. CDR3 sequence (DNA): TGCAGTGCTAGAGATAAGGCTATCCCTCTTGGCACCATATATTTT. Protein product: CSARDKAIPLGTIYF.

In regard to this clonotype: At one end, the junction sequence differs from germline, possibly due to a read error. The chain links TRBV6-2 or TRBV6-3 to TRBJ2-5; possibly TRBD1 for D (5 bases). CDR1 is MNHEY, CDR2 SVGEGT, per germline. The CDR3 sequence is 17 residues long. The CDR3 spells CASSYSKPRAPLATQSF. The CDR3 bases are TGTGCCAGCAGTTACTCGAAACCCAGGGCGCCCCTGGCGACCCAGTCCTTC.

The chain employs TRBV20-1 and TRBJ2-1; 10 nucleotides match TRBD2. The CDR3 runs to 14 residues. Germline assignment: CDR1 DFQATT and CDR2 SNEGSKA (reference sequence). After removal of 4 bases from V and 5 bases from J, the junction contained 5 bases not matched to a gene. This CDR3 is CSATSGLADNEQFF. The CDR3 nucleotides are TGCAGTGCTACCAGCGGACTAGCGGACAATGAGCAGTTCTTC.

The V call is TRBV6-6, the J call TRBJ2-1, with 7 bases aligning to TRBD2. The trim removed 11 bases at V and 10 bases at J, leaving 14 bases unmatched. The CDR3 is 13 amino acids. Germline V gene data show CDR1 as MNHNY and CDR2 as SVGAGI (reference sequence). The CDR3 region has the DNA TGTGCCGGAGAAGCATTGGGACTACCCGAGCAGTTCTTC. This sequence encodes CAGEALGLPEQFF.

The J gene is TRBJ2-2, the V gene TRBV7-8; D not resolved. CDR3 length: 12 amino acids. V lost 3 bases, J lost 7 bases, and 6 bases lay in between. The germline V gene encodes CDR1 SGHVS and CDR2 FQNEAQ. CDR3 amino acids: CASSLEVGELFF. The CDR3 region has the DNA TGTGCCAGCAGCTTGGAAGTCGGGGAGCTGTTTTTT.

The V call is TRBV7-2, the J call TRBJ2-1, with TRBD2 identical over 9 bases. This CDR3 has 15 amino acids. Germline V gene data show CDR1 as SGHTA and CDR2 as FQGNSA. The trim removed 6 bases at V and 15 bases at J, leaving 18 bases unmatched. This chain's CDR3 is CASRRGASGNNKRFF. The DNA of the CDR3 is TGTGCCAGCAGACGGGGGGCTAGCGGGAACAATAAGCGGTTCTTC.

V is TRBV6-2 or TRBV6-3 and J is TRBJ1-5, with a weak D call TRBD1 (6 bases). Trimming pared 2 bases from V and 3 bases from J, leaving 26 bases between. CDR1 and CDR2 (germline): MNHEY, SVGEGT. This CDR3 is built from 20 residues. The DNA for the CDR3 is TGTGCCAGCAGTTACACCGCCGGACAGAGCCGCCGGTCTTACAATCAGCCCCAGCATTTT. It is translated as CASSYTAGQSRRSYNQPQHF.

This clonotype was observed a single time. The junction and the germline gene differ at one end; a read error may be behind it. This chain links TRBV24-1 with TRBJ2-5; D remains ambiguous. Germline-derived CDR1 and CDR2 are KGHDR and SFDVKD. CDR3 size: 15 residues. CDR3 amino acids: CATSTITGERETQYF. Written as DNA, the CDR3 is TGTGCCACCAGTACAATAACTGGCGAGAGAGAGACACAGTACTTC.

This clonotype is deemed large (0.1 to 1%). The V gene is TRBV3-1, the J gene TRBJ2-5; 8 bases match TRBD1. The CDR3 has 14 amino acids. Germline V gene data show CDR1 as LGHDT and CDR2 as YNNKEL (reference sequence). V shed 4 bases and J 4 bases; nucleotides not matched to a gene: 5. The CDR3 reads CASSPRTGRETQYF. The CDR3 DNA sequence: TGTGCCAGCAGCCCGAGGACAGGGAGAGAGACCCAGTACTTC.

This clonotype is termed large (0.1 to 1%). The J gene is TRBJ1-1, the V gene TRBV2, with D unclear. This CDR3 comprises 12 residues. Germline CDR1 and CDR2: SNHLY and FYNNEI. Trimming pared 8 bases from V and 1 base from J, leaving 8 bases between. This CDR3 reads CASRAQNTEAFF. Here the CDR3 DNA reads TGTGCCAGCCGTGCACAGAACACTGAAGCTTTCTTT.

V gene TRBV6-4 combines with J gene TRBJ2-3; 9 nucleotides agree with TRBD1. V trimming: 0 bases; J trimming: 6 bases; junction bases outside the gene matches: 7. The CDR3 loop spans 16 amino acids. CDR1 and CDR2 from the germline V gene are MRHNA and SNTAGT. CDR3 in amino acids: CASSDSMTGGSDTQYF. The CDR3 nucleotides are TGTGCCAGCAGTGACTCGATGACAGGGGGGTCGGATACGCAGTATTTT.

About this clonotype: Without the conserved terminal phenylalanine or tryptophan, this CDR3 likely stems from a read error. For the CDR3, the DNA is TGTGCCAGCAGCTTAAGGCAGGGTGAGACAGATACGCAGTATCTT. It codes for CASSLRQGETDTQYL. V gene TRBV7-2 combines with J gene TRBJ2-3, with D tentatively TRBD1 (5 bases). V was trimmed by 2 bases and J by 3 bases, leaving 12 bases between them. In germline, CDR1 is SGHTA, CDR2 FQGNSA. This CDR3 region has 15 residues.

This chain links TRBV20-1 with TRBJ2-3; D gene uncertain. The CDR3 covers 8 residues. V was shortened by 7 bases and J by 5 bases, with 1 base between the two germline ends. CDR1 and CDR2 (germline): DFQATT, SNEGSKA (reference sequence). The CDR3 spells CSGDTQYF. CDR3 DNA sequence: TGCAGTGGAGATACGCAGTATTTT.

Concerning this clonotype itself: The junction departs from germline at one end; a sequencing error may be responsible. The chain recombines TRBV6-2 or TRBV6-3 with TRBJ2-2; maybe TRBD2 (6 bases). Germline loops: CDR1 MNHEY, CDR2 SVGEGT. This CDR3 is 13 amino acids long. CDR3: CASWRGATGELFF. CDR3 nucleotides: TGCGCCAGCTGGAGGGGAGCCACCGGGGAGCTGTTTTTT.

V gene TRBV7-6 combines with J gene TRBJ1-5; no reliable D call. The germline CDR1 and CDR2 sequences are SGHVS and FNYEAQ. The CDR3 is made up of 11 amino acids. Trimming removed 6 bases from V and 3 bases from J, with 3 bases in between. CDR3: CASRDNQPQHF. The CDR3 DNA is TGTGCCAGCAGGGACAATCAGCCCCAGCATTTT.

The V gene is TRBV14, the J gene TRBJ1-1; the match to TRBD1 covers 8 bases. Germline lookup yields CDR1 SGHDN and CDR2 FVKESK. CDR3 size: 18 residues. V was clipped by 6 bases and J by 1 base; unmatched bases: 16. The CDR3 region has the DNA TGTGCCAGCAGAAAAGTTACAGGGGGGTCGGTATGGAACACTGAAGCTTTCTTT. Translated, it gives CASRKVTGGSVWNTEAFF.

This clonotype appeared a single time. The chain carries TRBV6-9 and TRBJ2-3; TRBD2 matches at 10 bases. The length of the CDR3 is 17 residues. With 5 bases clipped from V and 4 bases from J, the junction kept 12 bases outside the gene matches. Germline V gene lookup returns CDR1 MNHGY and CDR2 SVAAGI. CDR3: CASSLSTSGRDADTQYF. The CDR3 DNA is TGTGCCAGCAGTCTTTCGACCAGCGGGAGGGATGCAGATACGCAGTATTTT.

The rearrangement uses TRBV12-3 or TRBV12-4 and TRBJ2-3; a weak D match, TRBD1 (6 bases). The CDR3 extends over 16 amino acids. The V and J ends lost 1 base and 6 bases respectively, with 17 bases between them. The CDR3 is CASSLVPGQGSDTQYF. For the CDR3, the DNA is TGTGCCAGCAGTTTAGTCCCGGGACAAGGGAGCGATACGCAGTATTTT.

As concerns this clonotype: The junction shows a germline mismatch at one end, possibly a read error. The chain recombines TRBV20-1 with TRBJ2-7; D is perhaps TRBD2 (5 bases). This CDR3 is 14 amino acids long. Germline loops: CDR1 DFQATT, CDR2 SNEGSKA (reference sequence). CDR3 sequence: CSTRGHNVDCEQHF. The CDR3 DNA reads TGCAGTACTAGAGGCCACAATGTGGACTGCGAGCAGCACTTC.

The genes are TRBV27 and TRBJ1-6; TRBD1 is a possible D gene (5 bases). Germline V CDR1 and CDR2: MNHEY, SMNVEV (reference sequence). The CDR3 contains 14 residues. CDR3 coding DNA: TGTGAAAGCAATGAACAGGTCCCTAATTCACCCCTCCACTTT. Amino acid sequence: CESNEQVPNSPLHF.